This T cell receptor beta chain was observed in a study of T cell responses to AZD1222 COVID-19 vaccine. Findings and limits, study-wide: There were repertoire samples only from the period after the peak T cell response. White British people made up most donors, females outnumbered males, and clonal diversity was possibly underestimated. Vaccination with two AZD1222 doses was followed by a rise in Spike-specific TCR breadth and depth.

Profiling relied on immunoSEQ multiplex PCR, and the TCRdb table lists in-frame clones only, not all of them. The table includes roughly 120,000 clones, 75% to 90% detected once. The CDR3 is 16 residues long. V shed 2 bases and J shed 4 bases, with 15 bases lying between them. The germline V gene has CDR1 MNHNS and CDR2 SASEGT. Comment on this clone: Its antigen remains unidentified.

The origin of this receptor is an adult who received the AZD1222 COVID-19 vaccine. This chain uses TRBV6-1 with TRBJ1-5, with D uncertain. The material was peripheral blood, obtained 28 days after the second AZD1222 dose. CDR3 in amino acids: CASSEKAADANQPQHF. DNA for the CDR3: TGTGCCAGCAGTGAAAAAGCGGCCGACGCGAATCAGCCCCAGCATTTT.